Given below is one T cell receptor (beta chain) in context. Antigen specificity is unknown. The CDR3 consists of 13 residues. With V trimmed by 8 bases and J by 4 bases, 5 bases remained unmatched. The germline CDR1 and CDR2 sequences are SGHDN and FVKESK. Blood samples were obtained at baseline, cycle 4 day 1, and cycle 7 day 1. TCRdb's copy holds only in-frame clones and misses some; the assay was immunoSEQ multiplex PCR. The sample consists of tens of thousands of clones, around 90% of them appearing once. These data originate in a study of OX40 agonist ivuxolimab in advanced cancers. Whole-study context: Partial responses were achieved by three patients, one with hepatocellular carcinoma and two with cutaneous melanoma. Regarding the study as a whole: The antigen specificity of the peripheral T cells (those that were expanded) was not determined.

This chain links TRBV14 with TRBJ2-3; 8 bases fit TRBD2. This sequence originates from an adult with an advanced solid tumor such as melanoma, head and neck, liver or kidney cancer. The sequencing used CD4+ or CD8+ T cells sorted from blood, collected in a trial of the OX40 agonist ivuxolimab. Here the CDR3 reads CASGPGLADTQYF. DNA for the CDR3: TGTGCCAGCGGGCCGGGACTAGCAGATACGCAGTATTTT. The full variable domain, its missing parts supplied by reference TRBV14 and TRBJ2-3, is EAGVTQFPSHSVIEKGQTVTLRCDPISGHDNLYWYRRVMGKEIKFLLHFVKESKQDESGMPNNRFLAERTGGTYSTLKVQPAELEDSGVYFCASGPGLADTQYFGPGTRLTVL.